The clone carrying this TCR beta chain has only a few counts. Its specificity is not known. This sample is drawn from a study of beta chain features in type 1 diabetes. Overall study results and limits: Within patients, naive, central memory and Treg TCRB repertoires seemed more similar than within healthy donors. Type 1 diabetes patients had VDJ junctions that carried fewer insertions and more deletions. Within each of all four CD4+ subsets, Type 1 diabetes patients had TCRB CDR3s that were moderately but significantly shorter.

CD45RO/CCR7/CD25/CD127/CD95/CD27 sorting isolated CD4+ naive, central memory, regulatory and stem cell-like memory cells. Each of the sorted populations had a purity greater than 98%. The isolated RNA, all of it, was reverse transcribed, so expressed TCRB transcripts were what got sequenced. The table came from immunoSEQ multiplex PCR; TCRdb's copy has only in-frame clones and leaves some out. This repertoire shows around 40,000 clones, around 71% found once; its top ten account for 2% to 2.5%. The CDR3 covers 15 residues. CDR1 SGHTA and CDR2 FQGNSA come from the germline V gene. Between the trimmed V and J ends, which lost 4 bases and 0 bases, there was a span of 10 bases.

The clonotype comes from a young woman with type 1 diabetes. Sequenced input: Tregs from blood. The chain joins TRBV7-2 to TRBJ1-5; weak D call: TRBD1 (6 bases). The CDR3 region is CASSSRGYSNQPQHF. The CDR3 region has the DNA TGTGCCAGCAGCTCCAGGGGATATAGCAATCAGCCCCAGCATTTT.